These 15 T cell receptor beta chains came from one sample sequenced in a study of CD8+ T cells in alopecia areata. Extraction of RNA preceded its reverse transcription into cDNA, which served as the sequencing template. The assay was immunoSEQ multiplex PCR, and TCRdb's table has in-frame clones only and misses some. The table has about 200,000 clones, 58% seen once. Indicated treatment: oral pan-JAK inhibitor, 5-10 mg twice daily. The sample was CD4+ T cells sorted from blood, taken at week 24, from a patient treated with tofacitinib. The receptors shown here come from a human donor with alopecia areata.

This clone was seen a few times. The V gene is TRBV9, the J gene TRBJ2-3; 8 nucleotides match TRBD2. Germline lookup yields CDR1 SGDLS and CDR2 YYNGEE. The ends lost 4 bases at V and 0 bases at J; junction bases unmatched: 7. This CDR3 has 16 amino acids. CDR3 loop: CASSPREGTSTDTQYF. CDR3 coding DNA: TGTGCCAGCAGCCCCCGGGAGGGCACTAGCACAGATACGCAGTATTTT.

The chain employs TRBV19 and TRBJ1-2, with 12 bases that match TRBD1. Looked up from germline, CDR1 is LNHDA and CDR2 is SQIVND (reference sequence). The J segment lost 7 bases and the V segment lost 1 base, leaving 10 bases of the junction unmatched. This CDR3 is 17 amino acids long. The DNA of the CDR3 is TGTGCCAGTAGTATAGCCCCGGGACAGGGGGCTCTAGGTGGCTACACCTTC. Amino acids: CASSIAPGQGALGGYTF.

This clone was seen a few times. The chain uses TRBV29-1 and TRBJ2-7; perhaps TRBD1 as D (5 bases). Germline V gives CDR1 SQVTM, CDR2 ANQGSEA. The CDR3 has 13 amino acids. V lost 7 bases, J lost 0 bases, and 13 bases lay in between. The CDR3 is CSALTVSSYEQYF. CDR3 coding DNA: TGCAGCGCCCTGACAGTTTCCTCCTACGAGCAGTACTTC.

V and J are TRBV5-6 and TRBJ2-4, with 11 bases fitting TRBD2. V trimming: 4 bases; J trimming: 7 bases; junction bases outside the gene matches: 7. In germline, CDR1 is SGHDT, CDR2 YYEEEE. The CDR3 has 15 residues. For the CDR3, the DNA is TGTGCCAGCAGCGTATACGGGACTAGCGGCAACATTCAGTACTTC. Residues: CASSVYGTSGNIQYF. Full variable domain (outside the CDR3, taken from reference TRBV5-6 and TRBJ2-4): DAGVTQSPTHLIKTRGQQVTLRCSPKSGHDTVSWYQQALGQGPQFIFQYYEEEERQRGNFPDRFSGHQFPNYSSELNVNALLLGDSALYLCASSVYGTSGNIQYFGAGTRLSVL.

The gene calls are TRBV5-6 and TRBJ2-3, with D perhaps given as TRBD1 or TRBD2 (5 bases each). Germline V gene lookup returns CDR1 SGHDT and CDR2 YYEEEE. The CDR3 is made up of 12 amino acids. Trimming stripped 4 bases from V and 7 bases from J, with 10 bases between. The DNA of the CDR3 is TGTGCCAGCAGCCAAGAGGGGCATACGCAGTATTTT. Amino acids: CASSQEGHTQYF.

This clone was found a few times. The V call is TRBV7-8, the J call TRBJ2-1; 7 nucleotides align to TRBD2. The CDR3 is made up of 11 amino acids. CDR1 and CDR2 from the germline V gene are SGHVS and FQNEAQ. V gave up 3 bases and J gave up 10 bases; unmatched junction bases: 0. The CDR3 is CASSFSGEQFF. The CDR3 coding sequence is TGTGCCAGCAGCTTTAGCGGGGAGCAGTTCTTC.

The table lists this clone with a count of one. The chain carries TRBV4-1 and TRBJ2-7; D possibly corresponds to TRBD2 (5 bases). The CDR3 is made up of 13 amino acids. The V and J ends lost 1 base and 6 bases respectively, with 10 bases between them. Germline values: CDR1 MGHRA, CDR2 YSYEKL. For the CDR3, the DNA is TGCGCCAGCAGCCAAGGGCTAGCTCTCGAGCAGTACTTC. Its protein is CASSQGLALEQYF.

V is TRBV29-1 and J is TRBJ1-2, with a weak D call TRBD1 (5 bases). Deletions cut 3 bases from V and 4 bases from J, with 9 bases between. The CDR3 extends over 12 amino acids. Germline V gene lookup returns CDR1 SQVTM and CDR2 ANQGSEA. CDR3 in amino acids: CSVDVGTYGYTF. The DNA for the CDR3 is TGCAGCGTTGACGTAGGGACCTATGGCTACACCTTC.

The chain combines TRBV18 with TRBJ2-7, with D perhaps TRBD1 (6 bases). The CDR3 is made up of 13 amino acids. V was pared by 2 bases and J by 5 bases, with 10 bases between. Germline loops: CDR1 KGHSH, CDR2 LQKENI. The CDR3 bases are TGTGCCAGCTCACCATCAGGGGAAGACGAGCAGTACTTC. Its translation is CASSPSGEDEQYF.

The DNA of the CDR3 is TGCGCCAGCAGCCAAGGCACTCCTCGCTTCAAGGCCTACGAGCAGTACTTC. It encodes CASSQGTPRFKAYEQYF. The gene calls are TRBV4-1 and TRBJ2-7; the D is unclear. Germline assignment: CDR1 MGHRA and CDR2 YSYEKL. The CDR3 is 17 residues long. Trimming removed 1 base at V and 2 bases at J, with 18 bases between.

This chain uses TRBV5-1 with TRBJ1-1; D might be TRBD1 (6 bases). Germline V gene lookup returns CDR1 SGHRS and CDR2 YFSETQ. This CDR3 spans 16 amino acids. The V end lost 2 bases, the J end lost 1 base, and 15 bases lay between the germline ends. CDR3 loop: CASSLFGTPGNTEAFF. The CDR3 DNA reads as TGCGCCAGCAGCTTATTCGGGACACCGGGGAACACTGAAGCTTTCTTT.

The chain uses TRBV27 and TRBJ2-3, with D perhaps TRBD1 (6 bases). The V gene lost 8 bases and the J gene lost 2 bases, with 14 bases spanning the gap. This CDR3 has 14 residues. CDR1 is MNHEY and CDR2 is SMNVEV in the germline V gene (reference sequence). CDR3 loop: CASGRQANTDTQYF. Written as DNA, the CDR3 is TGTGCCAGCGGCCGACAGGCTAACACAGATACGCAGTATTTT.

CDR3 loop: CSVGGTGDYEQYF. In DNA form, the CDR3 reads TGCAGCGTTGGTGGGACAGGAGACTACGAGCAGTACTTC. The chain combines TRBV29-1 with TRBJ2-7; 8 bases are a match to TRBD1. This CDR3 is built from 13 residues. Germline CDR1 SQVTM, CDR2 ANQGSEA. J gave up 3 bases and V 4 bases, and 5 bases lay outside the gene matches.

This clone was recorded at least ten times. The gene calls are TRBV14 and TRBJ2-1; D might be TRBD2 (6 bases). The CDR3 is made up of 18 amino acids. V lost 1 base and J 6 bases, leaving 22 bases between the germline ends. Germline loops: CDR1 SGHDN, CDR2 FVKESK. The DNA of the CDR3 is TGTGCCAGCAGCCAAGTGGGGTGGGGGGACGGTAACCCCAATGAGCAGTTCTTC. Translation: CASSQVGWGDGNPNEQFF.

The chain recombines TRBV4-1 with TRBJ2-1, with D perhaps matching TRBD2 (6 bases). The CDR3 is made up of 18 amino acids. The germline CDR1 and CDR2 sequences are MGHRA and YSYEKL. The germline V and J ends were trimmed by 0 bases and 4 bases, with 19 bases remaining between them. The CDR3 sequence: CASSQDRGGTTRYNEQFF. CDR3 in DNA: TGCGCCAGCAGCCAAGATCGGGGCGGGACCACCCGTTACAATGAGCAGTTCTTC.